This TCR beta chain was sequenced for a study of cytomegalovirus exposure and HLA in healthy donors. This CDR3 region has 14 residues. The V end lost 3 bases, the J end lost 0 bases, and 8 bases lay between the germline ends. Germline lookup yields CDR1 SGDLS and CDR2 YYNGEE. Sequencing used immunoSEQ multiplex PCR; TCRdb keeps in-frame clones, though not all of them. This table has over 250,000 clones, roughly 87% appearing once. This clone was counted once. The rearrangement links TRBV9 to TRBJ2-3; D gene uncertain. This sequence was found in a young woman in good health and CMV-seropositive. Sequencing used PBMCs. CDR3 in DNA: TGTGCCAGCAGCGCCACACCTAGCACAGATACGCAGTATTTT. Its translation is CASSATPSTDTQYF.